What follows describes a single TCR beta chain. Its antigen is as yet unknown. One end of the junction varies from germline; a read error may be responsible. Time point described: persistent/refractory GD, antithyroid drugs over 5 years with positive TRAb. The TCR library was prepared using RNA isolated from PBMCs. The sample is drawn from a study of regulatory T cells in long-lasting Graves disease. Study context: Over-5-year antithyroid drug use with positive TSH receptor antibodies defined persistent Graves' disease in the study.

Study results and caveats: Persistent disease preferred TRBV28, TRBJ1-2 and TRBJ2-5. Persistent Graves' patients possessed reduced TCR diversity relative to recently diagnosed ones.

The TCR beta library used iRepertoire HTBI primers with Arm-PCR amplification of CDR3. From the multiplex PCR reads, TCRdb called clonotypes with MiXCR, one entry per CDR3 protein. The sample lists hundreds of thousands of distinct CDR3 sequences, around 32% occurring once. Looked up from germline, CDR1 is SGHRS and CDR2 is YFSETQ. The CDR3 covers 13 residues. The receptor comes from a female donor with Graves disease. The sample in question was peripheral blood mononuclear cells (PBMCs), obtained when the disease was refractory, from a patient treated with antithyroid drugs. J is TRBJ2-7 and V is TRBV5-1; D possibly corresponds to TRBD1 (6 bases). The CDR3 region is CANSPDSTYEQYF. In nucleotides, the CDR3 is TGCGCCAACAGCCCGGACAGTACCTACGAGCAGTACTTC.